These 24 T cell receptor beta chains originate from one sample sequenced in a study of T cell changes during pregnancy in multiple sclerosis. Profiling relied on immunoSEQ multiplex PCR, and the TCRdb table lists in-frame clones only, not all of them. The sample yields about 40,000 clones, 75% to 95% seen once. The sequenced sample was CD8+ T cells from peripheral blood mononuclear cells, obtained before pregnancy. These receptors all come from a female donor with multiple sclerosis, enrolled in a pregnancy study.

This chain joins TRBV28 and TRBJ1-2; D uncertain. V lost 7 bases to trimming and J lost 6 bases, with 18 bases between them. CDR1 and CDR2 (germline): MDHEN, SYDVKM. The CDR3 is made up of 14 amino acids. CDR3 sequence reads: CASTGGGVVDGYTF. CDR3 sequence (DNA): TGTGCCAGCACAGGAGGCGGGGTGGTAGATGGCTACACCTTC.

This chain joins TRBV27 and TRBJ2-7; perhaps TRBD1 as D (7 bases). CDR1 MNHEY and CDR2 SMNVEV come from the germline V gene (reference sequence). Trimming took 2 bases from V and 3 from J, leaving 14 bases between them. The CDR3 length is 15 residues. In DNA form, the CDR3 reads TGTGCCAGCAGTTTACGGGGGACAGCGTTCTACGAGCAGTACTTC. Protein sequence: CASSLRGTAFYEQYF.

This CDR3 is CAWRNNRGNEKLFF. DNA of the CDR3: TGTGCCTGGAGGAATAACAGGGGGAATGAAAAACTGTTTTTT. The V call is TRBV30, the J call TRBJ1-4; 8 bases line up with TRBD1. Germline lookup yields CDR1 GTSNPN and CDR2 SVGIG (reference sequence). J lost 5 bases, V lost 3 bases, and 5 bases had no gene match. The CDR3 covers 14 residues.

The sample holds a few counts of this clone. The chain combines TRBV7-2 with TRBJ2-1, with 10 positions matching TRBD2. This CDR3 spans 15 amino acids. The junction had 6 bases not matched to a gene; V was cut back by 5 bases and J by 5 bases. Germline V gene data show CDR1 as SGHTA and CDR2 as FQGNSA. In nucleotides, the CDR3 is TGTGCCAGCAGCGCCACTAGCGGGACCCACAATGAGCAGTTCTTC. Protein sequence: CASSATSGTHNEQFF.

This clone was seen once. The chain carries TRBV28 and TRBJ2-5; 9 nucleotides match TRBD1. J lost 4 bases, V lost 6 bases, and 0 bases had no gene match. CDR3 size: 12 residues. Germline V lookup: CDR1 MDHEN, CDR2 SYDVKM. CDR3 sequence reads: CASRDRGETQYF. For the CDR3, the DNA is TGTGCCAGCAGGGACAGGGGAGAGACCCAGTACTTC.

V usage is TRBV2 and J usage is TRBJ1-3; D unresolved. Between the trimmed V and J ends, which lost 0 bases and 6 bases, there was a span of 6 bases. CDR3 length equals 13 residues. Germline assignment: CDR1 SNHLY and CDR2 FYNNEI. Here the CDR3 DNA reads TGTGCCAGCAGTGAAGCCCCCTCAAACACCATATATTTT. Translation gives CASSEAPSNTIYF.

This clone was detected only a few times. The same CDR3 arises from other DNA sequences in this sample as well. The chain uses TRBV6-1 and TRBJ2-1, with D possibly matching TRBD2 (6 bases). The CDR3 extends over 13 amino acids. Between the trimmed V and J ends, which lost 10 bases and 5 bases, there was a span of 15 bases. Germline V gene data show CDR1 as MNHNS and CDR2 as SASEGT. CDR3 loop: CATGASEHNEQFF. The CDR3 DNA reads TGTGCCACCGGAGCTAGCGAACACAATGAGCAGTTCTTC.

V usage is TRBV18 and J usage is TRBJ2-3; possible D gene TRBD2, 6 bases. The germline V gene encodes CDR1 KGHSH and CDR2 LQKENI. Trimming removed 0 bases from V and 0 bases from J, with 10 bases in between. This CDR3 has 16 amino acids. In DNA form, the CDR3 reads TGTGCCAGCTCACCACCGGGAAGCGGGAGCACAGATACGCAGTATTTT. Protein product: CASSPPGSGSTDTQYF. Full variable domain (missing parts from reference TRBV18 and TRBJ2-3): NAGVMQNPRHLVRRRGQEARLRCSPMKGHSHVYWYRQLPEEGLKFMVYLQKENIIDESGMPKERFSAEFPKEGPSILRIQQVVRGDSAAYFCASSPPGSGSTDTQYFGPGTRLTVL.

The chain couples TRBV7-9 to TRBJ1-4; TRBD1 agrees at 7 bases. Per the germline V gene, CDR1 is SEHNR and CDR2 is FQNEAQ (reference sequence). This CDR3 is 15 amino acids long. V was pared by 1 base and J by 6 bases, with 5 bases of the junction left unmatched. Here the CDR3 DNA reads TGTGCCAGCAGCTTAGGATTCGGGACAGATGAAAAACTGTTTTTT. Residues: CASSLGFGTDEKLFF.

The CDR3 loop is CASVPSTSGDTQYF. In DNA form, the CDR3 reads TGTGCCAGCGTACCGTCGACTAGCGGAGATACGCAGTATTTT. The genes are TRBV6-1 and TRBJ2-3; the match to TRBD2 covers 9 bases. CDR3 length: 14 residues. The germline V gene encodes CDR1 MNHNS and CDR2 SASEGT. V lost 8 bases to trimming and J lost 5 bases; unmatched junction nucleotides: 8.

CDR3 amino acids: CASSEWAGGTDTQYF. CDR3 DNA sequence: TGTGCCAGCAGTGAATGGGCGGGAGGGACAGATACGCAGTATTTT. The gene calls are TRBV25-1 and TRBJ2-3, with TRBD2 identical over 9 bases. Losses at the gene ends were 1 base for V and 3 bases for J; bases not matched to a gene: 2. Germline V gene lookup returns CDR1 MGHDK and CDR2 SYGVNS. The CDR3 is 15 residues long.

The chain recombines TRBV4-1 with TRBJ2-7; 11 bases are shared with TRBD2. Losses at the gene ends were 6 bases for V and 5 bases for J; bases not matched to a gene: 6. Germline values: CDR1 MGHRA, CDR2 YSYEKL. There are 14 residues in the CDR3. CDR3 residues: CASRALAGDHEQYF. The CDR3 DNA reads TGCGCCAGCAGGGCACTAGCGGGAGACCACGAGCAGTACTTC.

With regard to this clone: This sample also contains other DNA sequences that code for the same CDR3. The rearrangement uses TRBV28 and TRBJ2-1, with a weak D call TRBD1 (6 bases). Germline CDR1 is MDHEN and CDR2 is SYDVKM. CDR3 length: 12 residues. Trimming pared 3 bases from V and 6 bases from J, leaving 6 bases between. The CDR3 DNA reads TGTGCCAGCAGTTTCAGGGGCAATGAGCAGTTCTTC. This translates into CASSFRGNEQFF.

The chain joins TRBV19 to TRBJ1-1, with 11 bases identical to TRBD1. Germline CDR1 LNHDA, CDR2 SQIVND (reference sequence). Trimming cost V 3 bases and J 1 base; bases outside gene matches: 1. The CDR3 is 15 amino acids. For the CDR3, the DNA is TGTGCCAGTAGTATTGGGACAGGGGGGAACACTGAAGCTTTCTTT. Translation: CASSIGTGGNTEAFF.

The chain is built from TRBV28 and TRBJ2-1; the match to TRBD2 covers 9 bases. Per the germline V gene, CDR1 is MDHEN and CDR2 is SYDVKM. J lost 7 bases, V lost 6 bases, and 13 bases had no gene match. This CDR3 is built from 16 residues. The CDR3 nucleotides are TGTGCCAGCAGATCCACCTTGGGACTAGCTTATAATGAGCAGTTCTTC. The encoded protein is CASRSTLGLAYNEQFF.

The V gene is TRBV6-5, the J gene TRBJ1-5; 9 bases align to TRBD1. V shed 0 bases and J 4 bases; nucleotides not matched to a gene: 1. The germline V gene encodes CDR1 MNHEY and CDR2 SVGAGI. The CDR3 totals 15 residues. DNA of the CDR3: TGTGCCAGCAGTTACTCGACAGGGGGGAATCAGCCCCAGCATTTT. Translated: CASSYSTGGNQPQHF.

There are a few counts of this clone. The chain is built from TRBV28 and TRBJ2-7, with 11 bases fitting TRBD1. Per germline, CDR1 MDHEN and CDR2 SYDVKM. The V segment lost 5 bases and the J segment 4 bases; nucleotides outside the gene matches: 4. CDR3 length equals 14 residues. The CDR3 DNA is TGTGCCAGCAGTCGTGGGACAGGGGGGTACGAGCAGTACTTC. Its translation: CASSRGTGGYEQYF.

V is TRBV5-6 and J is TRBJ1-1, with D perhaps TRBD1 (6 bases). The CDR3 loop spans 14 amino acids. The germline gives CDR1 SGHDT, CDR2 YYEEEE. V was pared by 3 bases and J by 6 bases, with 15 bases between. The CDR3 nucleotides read TGTGCCAGCAGCTGGTTCAGGGGTTGGGCTGAAGCTTTCTTT. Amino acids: CASSWFRGWAEAFF.

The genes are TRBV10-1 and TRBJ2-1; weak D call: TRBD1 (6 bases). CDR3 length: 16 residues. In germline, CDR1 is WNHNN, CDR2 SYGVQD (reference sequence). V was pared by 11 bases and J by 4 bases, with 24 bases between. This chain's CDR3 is CAPSPPSTGAYNEQFF. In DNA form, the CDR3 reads TGCGCCCCCTCTCCCCCGTCGACAGGAGCATACAATGAGCAGTTCTTC.

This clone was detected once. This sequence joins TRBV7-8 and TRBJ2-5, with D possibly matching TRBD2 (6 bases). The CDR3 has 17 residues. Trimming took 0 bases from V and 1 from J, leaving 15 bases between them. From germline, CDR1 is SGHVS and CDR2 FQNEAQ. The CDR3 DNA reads TGTGCCAGCAGCTTAGCGCTGATCGGGGACTTCCAAGAGACCCAGTACTTC. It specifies CASSLALIGDFQETQYF.

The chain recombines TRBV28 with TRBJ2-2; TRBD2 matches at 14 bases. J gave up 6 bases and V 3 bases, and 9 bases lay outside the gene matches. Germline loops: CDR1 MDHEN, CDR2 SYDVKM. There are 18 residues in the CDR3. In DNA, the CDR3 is TGTGCCAGCAGTTTGGTTGGGACTAGCGGGAGTCGGTCCGGGGAGCTGTTTTTT. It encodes CASSLVGTSGSRSGELFF. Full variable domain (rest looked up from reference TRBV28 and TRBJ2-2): DVKVTQSSRYLVKRTGEKVFLECVQDMDHENMFWYRQDPGLGLRLIYFSYDVKMKEKGDIPEGYSVSREKKERFSLILESASTNQTSMYLCASSLVGTSGSRSGELFFGEGSRLTVL.

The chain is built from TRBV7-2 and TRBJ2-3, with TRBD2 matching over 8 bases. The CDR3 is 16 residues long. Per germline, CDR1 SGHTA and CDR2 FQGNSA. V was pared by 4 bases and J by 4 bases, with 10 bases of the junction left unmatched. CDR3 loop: CASSSTSGQIADTQYF. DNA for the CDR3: TGTGCCAGCAGCTCTACTAGCGGACAAATCGCAGATACGCAGTATTTT.

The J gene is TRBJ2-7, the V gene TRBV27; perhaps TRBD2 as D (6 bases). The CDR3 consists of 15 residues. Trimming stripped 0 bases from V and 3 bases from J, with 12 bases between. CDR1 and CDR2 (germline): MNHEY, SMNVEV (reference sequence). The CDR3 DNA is TGTGCCAGCAGTTTATCACCCGGGAGTAACTACGAGCAGTACTTC. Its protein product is CASSLSPGSNYEQYF.

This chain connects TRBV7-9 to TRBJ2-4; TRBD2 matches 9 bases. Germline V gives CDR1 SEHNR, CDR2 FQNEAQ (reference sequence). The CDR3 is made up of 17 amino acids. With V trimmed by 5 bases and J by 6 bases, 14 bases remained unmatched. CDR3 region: CASSPLKVAGVGNIQYF. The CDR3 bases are TGTGCCAGCAGCCCGCTGAAGGTAGCGGGAGTTGGAAACATTCAGTACTTC.